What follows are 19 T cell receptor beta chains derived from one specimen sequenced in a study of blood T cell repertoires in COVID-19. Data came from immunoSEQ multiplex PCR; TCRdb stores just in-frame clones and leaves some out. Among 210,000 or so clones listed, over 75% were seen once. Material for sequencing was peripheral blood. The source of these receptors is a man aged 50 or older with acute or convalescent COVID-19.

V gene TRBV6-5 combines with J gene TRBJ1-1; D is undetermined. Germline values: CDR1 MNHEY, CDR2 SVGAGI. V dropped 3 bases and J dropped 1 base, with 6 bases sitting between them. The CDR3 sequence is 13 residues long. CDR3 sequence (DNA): TGTGCCAGCAGTTATAATAGGAACACTGAAGCTTTCTTT. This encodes CASSYNRNTEAFF.

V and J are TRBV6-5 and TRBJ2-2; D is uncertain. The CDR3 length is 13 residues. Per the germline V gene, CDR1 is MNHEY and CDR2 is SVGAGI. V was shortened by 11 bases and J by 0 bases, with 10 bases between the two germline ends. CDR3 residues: CAGLESNTGELFF. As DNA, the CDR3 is TGTGCCGGGCTTGAGTCGAACACCGGGGAGCTGTTTTTT.

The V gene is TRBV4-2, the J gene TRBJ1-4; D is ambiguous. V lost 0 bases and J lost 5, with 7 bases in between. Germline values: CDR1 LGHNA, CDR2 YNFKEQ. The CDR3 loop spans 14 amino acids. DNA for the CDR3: TGTGCCAGCAGCCAAGATGGCGGGAATGAAAAACTGTTTTTT. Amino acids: CASSQDGGNEKLFF.

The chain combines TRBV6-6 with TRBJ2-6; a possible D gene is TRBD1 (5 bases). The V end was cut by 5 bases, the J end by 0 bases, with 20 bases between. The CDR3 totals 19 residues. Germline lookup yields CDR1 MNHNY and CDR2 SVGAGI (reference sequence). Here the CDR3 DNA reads TGTGCCAGCAGTCCAAAGACAGCGCAATCCTTCTCTGGGGCCAACGTCCTGACTTTC. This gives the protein CASSPKTAQSFSGANVLTF.

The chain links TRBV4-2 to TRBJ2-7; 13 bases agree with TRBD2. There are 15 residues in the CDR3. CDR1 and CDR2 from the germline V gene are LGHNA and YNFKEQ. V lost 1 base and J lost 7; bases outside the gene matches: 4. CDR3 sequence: CASSQGTSGGGEQYF. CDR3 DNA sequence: TGTGCCAGCAGCCAAGGGACTAGCGGGGGTGGGGAGCAGTACTTC.

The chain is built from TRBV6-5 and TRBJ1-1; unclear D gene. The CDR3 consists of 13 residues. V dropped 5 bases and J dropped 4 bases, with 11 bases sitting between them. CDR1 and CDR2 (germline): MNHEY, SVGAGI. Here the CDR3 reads CASSRERVTEAFF. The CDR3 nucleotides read TGTGCCAGCAGTAGGGAGCGGGTCACTGAAGCTTTCTTT.

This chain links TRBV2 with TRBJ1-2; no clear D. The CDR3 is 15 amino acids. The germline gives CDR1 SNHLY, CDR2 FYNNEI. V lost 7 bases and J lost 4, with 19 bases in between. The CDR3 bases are TGTGCCAGCACCCCCCCAACCCCGTCGGGCTATGGCTACACCTTC. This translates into CASTPPTPSGYGYTF.

The CDR3: CASSVDRGMNTEAFF. The CDR3 DNA reads as TGTGCCAGCAGCGTCGACAGGGGGATGAACACTGAAGCTTTCTTT. The chain joins TRBV9 to TRBJ1-1; 9 bases align to TRBD1. The CDR3 sequence is 15 residues long. Per the germline V gene, CDR1 is SGDLS and CDR2 is YYNGEE. Germline trimming cut 2 bases from V and 0 bases from J; bases unmatched to any gene: 2.

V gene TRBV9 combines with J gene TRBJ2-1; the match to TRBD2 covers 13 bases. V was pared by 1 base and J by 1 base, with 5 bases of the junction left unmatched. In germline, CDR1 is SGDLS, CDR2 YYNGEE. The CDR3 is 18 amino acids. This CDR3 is CASSVTMGLAGSYNEQFF. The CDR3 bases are TGTGCCAGCAGCGTAACTATGGGACTAGCGGGATCCTACAATGAGCAGTTCTTC.

The CDR3: CATGGLAGTQETQYF. The CDR3 DNA reads as TGTGCCACCGGCGGGTTGGCAGGCACCCAAGAGACCCAGTACTTC. V gene TRBV15 combines with J gene TRBJ2-5; TRBD2 might be the D (5 bases). The ends were cut back, 8 bases at V and 1 base at J, with 17 bases in the middle. The CDR3 has 15 amino acids. Germline V gene data show CDR1 as LNHNV and CDR2 as YYDKDF (reference sequence).

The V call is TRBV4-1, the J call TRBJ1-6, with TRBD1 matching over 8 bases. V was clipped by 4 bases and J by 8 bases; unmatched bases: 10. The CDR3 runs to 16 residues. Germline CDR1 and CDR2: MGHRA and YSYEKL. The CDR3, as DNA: TGCGCCAGCAGCCGAATCCAGGACAGGGTCGATTCACCCCTCCACTTT. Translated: CASSRIQDRVDSPLHF.

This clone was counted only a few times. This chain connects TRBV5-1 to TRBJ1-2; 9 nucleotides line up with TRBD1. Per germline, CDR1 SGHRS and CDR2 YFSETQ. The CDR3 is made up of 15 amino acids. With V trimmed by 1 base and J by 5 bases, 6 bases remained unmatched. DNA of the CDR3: TGCGCCAGCAGCTTGATAGGGACAGGGCCGTATGGCTACACCTTC. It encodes CASSLIGTGPYGYTF.

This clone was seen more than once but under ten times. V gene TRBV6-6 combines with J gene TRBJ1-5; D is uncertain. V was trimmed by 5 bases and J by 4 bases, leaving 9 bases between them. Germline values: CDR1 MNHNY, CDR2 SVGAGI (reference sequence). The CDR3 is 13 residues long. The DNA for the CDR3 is TGTGCCAGCAGTCAACAGCTGAATCAGCCCCAGCATTTT. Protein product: CASSQQLNQPQHF.

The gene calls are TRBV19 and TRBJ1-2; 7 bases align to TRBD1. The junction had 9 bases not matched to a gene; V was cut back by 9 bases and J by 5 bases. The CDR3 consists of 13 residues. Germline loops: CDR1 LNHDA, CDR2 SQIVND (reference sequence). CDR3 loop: CASLGQVQYGYTF. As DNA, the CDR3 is TGTGCCAGCCTCGGACAGGTCCAGTATGGCTACACCTTC.

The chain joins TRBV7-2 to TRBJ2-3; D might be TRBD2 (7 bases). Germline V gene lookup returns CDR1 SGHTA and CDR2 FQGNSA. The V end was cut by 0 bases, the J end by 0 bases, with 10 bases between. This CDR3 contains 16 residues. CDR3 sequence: CASSLAGGPSTDTQYF. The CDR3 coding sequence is TGTGCCAGCAGCTTAGCGGGGGGGCCTAGCACAGATACGCAGTATTTT. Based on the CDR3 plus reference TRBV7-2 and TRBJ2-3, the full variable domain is GAGVSQSPSNKVTEKGKDVELRCDPISGHTALYWYRQSLGQGLEFLIYFQGNSAPDKSGLPSDRFSAERTGGSVSTLTIQRTQQEDSAVYLCASSLAGGPSTDTQYFGPGTRLTVL.

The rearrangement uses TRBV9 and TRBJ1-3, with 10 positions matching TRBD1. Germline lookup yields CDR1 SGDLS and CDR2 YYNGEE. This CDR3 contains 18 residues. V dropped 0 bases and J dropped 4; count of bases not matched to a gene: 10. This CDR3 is CASSVGAPRQGAGNTIYF. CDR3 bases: TGTGCCAGCAGCGTAGGGGCCCCAAGACAGGGGGCGGGAAACACCATATATTTT.

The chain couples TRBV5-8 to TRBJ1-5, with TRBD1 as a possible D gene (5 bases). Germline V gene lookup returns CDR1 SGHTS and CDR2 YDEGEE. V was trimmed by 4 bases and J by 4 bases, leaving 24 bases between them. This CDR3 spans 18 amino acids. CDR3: CASSPWEGRNTKNQPQHF. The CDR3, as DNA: TGTGCCAGCAGCCCGTGGGAGGGACGCAATACCAAAAATCAGCCCCAGCATTTT.

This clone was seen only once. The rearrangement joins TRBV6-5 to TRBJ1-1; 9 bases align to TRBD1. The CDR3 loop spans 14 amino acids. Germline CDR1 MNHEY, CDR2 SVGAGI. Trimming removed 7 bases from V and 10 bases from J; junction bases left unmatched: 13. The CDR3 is CASKTGTGLETAFF. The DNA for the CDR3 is TGTGCCAGCAAGACCGGGACAGGGTTGGAAACAGCTTTCTTT.

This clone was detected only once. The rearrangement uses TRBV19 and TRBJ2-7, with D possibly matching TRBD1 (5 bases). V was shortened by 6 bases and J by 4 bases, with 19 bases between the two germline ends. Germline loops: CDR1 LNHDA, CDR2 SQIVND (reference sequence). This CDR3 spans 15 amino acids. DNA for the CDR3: TGTGCCAGTAGCGACCAGGGTGGTGGAAATTACGAGCAGTACTTC. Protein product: CASSDQGGGNYEQYF.